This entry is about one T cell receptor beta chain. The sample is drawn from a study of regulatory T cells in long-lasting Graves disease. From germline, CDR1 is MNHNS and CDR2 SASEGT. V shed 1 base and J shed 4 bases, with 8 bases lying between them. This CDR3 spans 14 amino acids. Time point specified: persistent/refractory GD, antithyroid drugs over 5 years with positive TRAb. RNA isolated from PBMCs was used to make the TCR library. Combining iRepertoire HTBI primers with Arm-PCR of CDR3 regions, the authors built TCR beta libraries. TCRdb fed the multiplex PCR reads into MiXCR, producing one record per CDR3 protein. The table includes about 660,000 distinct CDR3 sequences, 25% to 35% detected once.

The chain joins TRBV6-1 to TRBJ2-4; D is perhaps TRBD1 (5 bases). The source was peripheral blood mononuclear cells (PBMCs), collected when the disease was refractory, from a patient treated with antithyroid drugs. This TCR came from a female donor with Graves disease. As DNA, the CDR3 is TGTGCCAGCAGTGAAGTAGGGGTGAAAAACATTCAGTACTTC. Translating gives CASSEVGVKNIQYF.